The 22 T cell receptor beta chains reported below all come from one sample, sequenced in a study of CD4 T cells in relation to SARS-CoV-2 and coronaviruses. CD4+ T cells from unexposed donors were obtained before the COVID-19 pandemic (2011-2018). The cells were cultured for roughly 11 days before CD4+ T cells were isolated. Assay: immunoSEQ multiplex PCR; the TCRdb copy retains only in-frame clones and omits some. The sample has under 30,000 clones; approximately 78% are singletons. No antigen has been identified for these receptors. The sequencing sample was made of CD4+ T cells from PBMCs, cultured in vitro. Every receptor here comes from a human donor in good health.

The chain combines TRBV6-6 with TRBJ1-4; 8 positions match TRBD1. Trimming removed 11 bases from V and 5 bases from J; junction bases left unmatched: 7. There are 13 residues in the CDR3. Germline V lookup: CDR1 MNHNY, CDR2 SVGAGI (reference sequence). The CDR3: CAGGQGQNEKLFF. In DNA, the CDR3 is TGTGCCGGCGGACAGGGTCAGAATGAAAAACTGTTTTTT.

This clone was seen just once. The chain recombines TRBV19 with TRBJ2-2; D is perhaps TRBD1 (5 bases). V was pared by 2 bases and J by 4 bases, with 8 bases between. This CDR3 is built from 14 residues. Germline V lookup: CDR1 LNHDA, CDR2 SQIVND (reference sequence). CDR3 sequence reads: CASSISGITGELFF. The DNA for the CDR3 is TGTGCCAGTAGTATATCAGGGATCACCGGGGAGCTGTTTTTT.

J is TRBJ2-2 and V is TRBV29-1; tentative D call: TRBD2 (6 bases). The germline gives CDR1 SQVTM, CDR2 ANQGSEA. The CDR3 length is 15 residues. Trimming took off 6 bases at V and 6 bases at J, with 20 bases between the two ends. The CDR3 sequence: CSVTPGVGLSGELFF. The DNA of the CDR3 is TGCAGCGTGACCCCGGGGGTTGGTCTCTCCGGGGAGCTGTTTTTT.

The gene calls are TRBV2 and TRBJ1-5; D is unresolved. The CDR3 runs to 15 residues. The V end lost 5 bases, the J end lost 6 bases, and 17 bases lay between the germline ends. Germline lookup yields CDR1 SNHLY and CDR2 FYNNEI. The CDR3 DNA sequence: TGTGCCAGCAGTCGAGACATATCTGATCGTCAGCCCCAGCATTTT. The encoded protein is CASSRDISDRQPQHF.

This CDR3 reads CASSLDPAYEQYF. CDR3 nucleotide sequence: TGTGCCAGCAGCTTAGACCCGGCCTACGAGCAGTACTTC. V is TRBV7-9 and J is TRBJ2-7; no clear D. The V end was cut by 1 base, the J end by 2 bases, with 6 bases between. The CDR3 runs to 13 residues. Germline CDR1 is SEHNR and CDR2 is FQNEAQ (reference sequence).

This clone is hyperexpanded (1% or more) in the sample. V usage is TRBV12-3 or TRBV12-4 and J usage is TRBJ1-6; D not resolved. The CDR3 extends over 12 amino acids. The ends were cut back, 2 bases at V and 10 bases at J, with 6 bases in the middle. CDR3 DNA sequence: TGTGCCAGCAGTTTATCGCCCTCACCCCTCCACTTT. As protein: CASSLSPSPLHF.

The chain employs TRBV7-3 and TRBJ2-3, with 7 bases identical to TRBD2. The CDR3 loop spans 15 amino acids. CDR1 and CDR2 (germline): SGHTA, FQGTGA. V trimming: 5 bases; J trimming: 0 bases; junction bases outside the gene matches: 5. CDR3 region: CASSLASGSTDTQYF. The CDR3 DNA sequence: TGTGCCAGCAGCCTAGCTAGCGGAAGCACAGATACGCAGTATTTT.

V and J are TRBV19 and TRBJ1-6; D gene unclear. Trimming cost V 6 bases and J 4 bases, with 13 bases left between them. Germline CDR1 LNHDA, CDR2 SQIVND (reference sequence). This CDR3 is built from 15 residues. CDR3 nucleotides: TGTGCCAGTAGCCCCCGGAATTGGTATAATTCACCCCTCCACTTT. It yields the protein CASSPRNWYNSPLHF.

This chain links TRBV7-2 with TRBJ2-7; 9 nucleotides match TRBD2. Germline-derived CDR1 and CDR2 are SGHTA and FQGNSA. This CDR3 is 18 amino acids long. The ends lost 2 bases at V and 2 bases at J; junction bases unmatched: 13. The DNA for the CDR3 is TGTGCCAGCAGCTTAATGAGAGCGGGGGGATACATCCCCTACGAGCAGTACTTC. This translates into CASSLMRAGGYIPYEQYF. The variable domain in full, completed from reference TRBV7-2 and TRBJ2-7, reads GAGVSQSPSNKVTEKGKDVELRCDPISGHTALYWYRQSLGQGLEFLIYFQGNSAPDKSGLPSDRFSAERTGGSVSTLTIQRTQQEDSAVYLCASSLMRAGGYIPYEQYFGPGTRLTVT.

In this sample, this clone is hyperexpanded (1% or more). The chain has TRBV7-3 and TRBJ1-1, with TRBD1 as a possible D gene (6 bases). Germline CDR1 reads SGHTA; CDR2 reads FQGTGA. This CDR3 contains 16 residues. V was pared by 2 bases and J by 2 bases, with 15 bases between. The CDR3 nucleotides read TGTGCCAGCAGCTTAGGGGGGCACTCCCTAAACACTGAAGCTTTCTTT. Its protein is CASSLGGHSLNTEAFF.

The chain employs TRBV6-5 and TRBJ2-1; D is unresolved. The V end lost 3 bases, the J end lost 0 bases, and 9 bases lay between the germline ends. Germline V gene data show CDR1 as MNHEY and CDR2 as SVGAGI. The CDR3 covers 15 residues. The CDR3 coding sequence is TGTGCCAGCAGTTATAGAGAGAGCTCCTACAATGAGCAGTTCTTC. It encodes CASSYRESSYNEQFF.

The rearrangement links TRBV10-3 to TRBJ2-5, with TRBD2 matching over 14 bases. The J segment lost 5 bases and the V segment lost 8 bases, leaving 16 bases of the junction unmatched. The germline gives CDR1 ENHRY, CDR2 SYGVKD. This CDR3 is 18 amino acids long. CDR3 amino acids: CAIANPGTSGSSGETQYF. The CDR3, as DNA: TGTGCCATCGCCAACCCTGGGACTAGCGGGAGCTCCGGGGAGACCCAGTACTTC.

V is TRBV7-2 and J is TRBJ1-1; 8 nucleotides line up with TRBD1. Germline-derived CDR1 and CDR2 are SGHTA and FQGNSA. Trimming took 0 bases from V and 0 from J; bases not matched to a gene: 15. The CDR3 has 20 amino acids. CDR3 sequence: CASSLARTGRNFGMNTEAFF. CDR3 in DNA: TGTGCCAGCAGCTTAGCTAGGACAGGGAGGAACTTCGGTATGAACACTGAAGCTTTCTTT.

The CDR3 sequence: CASSQGQANNYGYTF. In DNA, the CDR3 is TGTGCCAGCAGCCAGGGACAGGCAAATAACTATGGCTACACCTTC. The rearrangement uses TRBV5-4 and TRBJ1-2; 8 positions match TRBD1. Trimming removed 4 bases from V and 1 base from J; junction bases left unmatched: 6. CDR1 is SGHNT and CDR2 is YYREEE in the germline V gene (reference sequence). The CDR3 spans 15 residues.

The CDR3 loop reads CASSPLRGQADTQYF. The DNA for the CDR3 is TGTGCCAGCAGCCCTCTCCGGGGCCAAGCAGATACGCAGTATTTT. The chain links TRBV2 to TRBJ2-3; D tentatively reads TRBD1 or TRBD2 (5 bases each). CDR1 is SNHLY and CDR2 is FYNNEI in the germline V gene. Trimming stripped 6 bases from V and 4 bases from J, with 17 bases between. This CDR3 has 15 residues. The full variable domain, rest sourced from reference TRBV2 and TRBJ2-3, is EPEVTQTPSHQVTQMGQEVILRCVPISNHLYFYWYRQILGQKVEFLVSFYNNEISEKSEIFDDQFSVERPDGSNFTLKIRSTKLEDSAMYFCASSPLRGQADTQYFGPGTRLTVL.

The rearrangement links TRBV5-1 to TRBJ1-2; TRBD1 is a possible D gene (5 bases). Germline V gene lookup returns CDR1 SGHRS and CDR2 YFSETQ. Trimming took off 0 bases at V and 5 bases at J, with 14 bases between the two ends. This CDR3 contains 15 residues. CDR3 in DNA: TGCGCCAGCAGCTTGGACCGGGGGGTGGTGTATGGCTACACCTTC. Its protein is CASSLDRGVVYGYTF.

This clone was detected a few times. The genes are TRBV14 and TRBJ1-5; 7 bases fit TRBD1. The CDR3 has 15 amino acids. Germline assignment: CDR1 SGHDN and CDR2 FVKESK. V lost 3 bases, J lost 5 bases, and 7 bases stayed unmatched. The CDR3 spells CASSQVDRWHQPQHF. The CDR3 bases are TGTGCCAGCAGCCAGGTGGACAGGTGGCATCAGCCCCAGCATTTT.

The chain joins TRBV25-1 to TRBJ2-2; no firm D call. V lost 7 bases and J 2 bases, leaving 11 bases between the germline ends. Germline CDR1 MGHDK, CDR2 SYGVNS. CDR3 length equals 14 residues. CDR3 bases: TGTGCCAGCACCGGATCTCTAAACACCGGGGAGCTGTTTTTT. Translated, it gives CASTGSLNTGELFF.

V and J are TRBV9 and TRBJ2-7; no definite D call. The CDR3 has 14 amino acids. Germline V gene lookup returns CDR1 SGDLS and CDR2 YYNGEE. Trimming removed 0 bases at V and 2 bases at J, with 9 bases between. Written as DNA, the CDR3 is TGTGCCAGCAGCGTAGGGGTCACAACCTACGAGCAGTACTTC. It translates to CASSVGVTTYEQYF.

The chain combines TRBV30 with TRBJ2-5; D gene uncertain. The V gene lost 1 base and the J gene lost 2 bases, with 8 bases spanning the gap. Germline CDR1 is GTSNPN and CDR2 is SVGIG (reference sequence). The CDR3 has 13 amino acids. Here the CDR3 reads CAWSDPPQETQYF. The CDR3 DNA reads TGTGCCTGGAGTGATCCCCCTCAAGAGACCCAGTACTTC.

V usage is TRBV2 and J usage is TRBJ1-2; TRBD1 might be the D (5 bases). This CDR3 has 12 residues. CDR1 and CDR2 (germline): SNHLY, FYNNEI. V was cut by 7 bases and J by 3 bases, with 9 bases left in between. Here the CDR3 reads CASTQAYYGYTF. CDR3 in DNA: TGTGCCAGCACACAGGCCTACTATGGCTACACCTTC.

The chain is built from TRBV30 and TRBJ2-7; D is ambiguous. CDR3 length: 12 residues. The ends were cut back, 0 bases at V and 3 bases at J, with 6 bases in the middle. Germline CDR1 and CDR2: GTSNPN and SVGIG (reference sequence). The CDR3 here is CAWSVSVYEQYF. CDR3 nucleotides: TGTGCCTGGAGTGTATCAGTCTACGAGCAGTACTTC.